This T cell receptor (beta chain) was observed in a study of T cell responses to AZD1222 COVID-19 vaccine. Overall study results and limits: The span of vaccine-associated CD4 TCRs extended across spike, with dominance at 160-218 and 743-854. Baseline seropositives among AZD1222 recipients totaled only five to seven. Sampling captured repertoires only after the peak T cell response.

The repertoire was sequenced with immunoSEQ multiplex PCR; TCRdb's copy has only in-frame clones and lacks some. The table records approximately 110,000 clones, approximately 90% of them present only once. On this clone: Its antigen is currently unknown.

V lost 3 bases and J 4 bases, leaving 12 bases between the germline ends. The CDR3 runs 13 residues. The V gene's germline CDR1 is GTSNPN and CDR2 SVGIG (reference sequence). The sequence came from an adult in good health. The genes are TRBV30 and TRBJ1-2, with D possibly TRBD1 on 6 matching bases. This specimen was peripheral blood, taken on day 0 of AZD1222 vaccination. CDR3 bases: TGTGCCTGGAGGCCAGGGGAACGCTATGGCTACACCTTC. It specifies CAWRPGERYGYTF.